One and the same sample provided the 5 T cell receptor beta chains below, sequenced in a study of blood T cell repertoires in COVID-19. TCRdb's table, derived via immunoSEQ multiplex PCR, lists solely in-frame clones and lacks some. The table has about 67,000 clones, 80% to 90% seen once. The sequenced material came from peripheral blood. The source is a man in his forties or fifties with active COVID-19.

The chain couples TRBV7-2 to TRBJ1-1, with 10 bases aligning to TRBD1. This CDR3 has 14 residues. V shed 6 bases and J 7 bases; nucleotides not matched to a gene: 8. The germline V gene encodes CDR1 SGHTA and CDR2 FQGNSA. DNA of the CDR3: TGTGCCAGCAGGCGGGACAGGGGACGGGGTGAAGCTTTCTTT. It codes for CASRRDRGRGEAFF.

In DNA form, the CDR3 reads TGTGCCAGCAGCCCCGGACAGAACAATGAGCAGTTCTTC. Amino acids: CASSPGQNNEQFF. The chain links TRBV11-2 to TRBJ2-1; possible D gene TRBD1, 6 bases. Germline V gene sequence: CDR1 SGHAT, CDR2 FQNNGV. V lost 5 bases and J 5 bases, leaving 10 bases between the germline ends. This CDR3 contains 13 residues.

The CDR3 sequence: CASSPRLAGGQETQYF. As DNA, the CDR3 is TGTGCCAGCTCACCAAGACTAGCGGGCGGCCAAGAGACCCAGTACTTC. V is TRBV18 and J is TRBJ2-5; TRBD2 matches 10 bases. This CDR3 has 16 amino acids. Unmatched junction bases numbered 4, after V lost 2 bases and J lost 1 base. Germline loops: CDR1 KGHSH, CDR2 LQKENI. The entire variable domain, with the rest obtained from reference TRBV18 and TRBJ2-5, is as follows: NAGVMQNPRHLVRRRGQEARLRCSPMKGHSHVYWYRQLPEEGLKFMVYLQKENIIDESGMPKERFSAEFPKEGPSILRIQQVVRGDSAAYFCASSPRLAGGQETQYFGPGTRLLVL.

The chain couples TRBV6-6 to TRBJ1-1; 7 nucleotides align to TRBD1. This CDR3 spans 14 amino acids. Losses at the gene ends were 5 bases for V and 6 bases for J; bases not matched to a gene: 9. The germline CDR1 and CDR2 sequences are MNHNY and SVGAGI (reference sequence). CDR3 sequence: CASSITPGQSEAFF. In DNA, the CDR3 is TGTGCCAGCAGTATAACACCGGGACAGTCTGAAGCTTTCTTT.

This chain uses TRBV27 with TRBJ2-7; the match to TRBD2 covers 14 bases. Trimming at V came to 10 bases and at J to 4 bases, leaving 6 bases not matched to a gene. The CDR3 loop spans 14 amino acids. Per germline, CDR1 MNHEY and CDR2 SMNVEV (reference sequence). CDR3 coding DNA: TGTGCCACAGGACTAGCGGGAGGAAAGTACGAGCAGTACTTC. This encodes CATGLAGGKYEQYF.